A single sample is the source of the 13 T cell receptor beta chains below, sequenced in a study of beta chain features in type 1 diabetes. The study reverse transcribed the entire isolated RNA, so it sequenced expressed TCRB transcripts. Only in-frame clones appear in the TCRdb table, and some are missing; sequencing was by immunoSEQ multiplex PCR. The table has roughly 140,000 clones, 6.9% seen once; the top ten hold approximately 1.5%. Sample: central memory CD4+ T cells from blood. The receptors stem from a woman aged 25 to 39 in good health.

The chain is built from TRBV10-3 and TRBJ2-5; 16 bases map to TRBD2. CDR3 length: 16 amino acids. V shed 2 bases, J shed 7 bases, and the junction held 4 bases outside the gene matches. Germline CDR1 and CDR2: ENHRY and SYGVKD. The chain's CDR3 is CAISEGTSGRGGTQYF. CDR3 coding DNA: TGTGCCATCAGTGAGGGGACTAGCGGGAGGGGGGGGACCCAGTACTTC.

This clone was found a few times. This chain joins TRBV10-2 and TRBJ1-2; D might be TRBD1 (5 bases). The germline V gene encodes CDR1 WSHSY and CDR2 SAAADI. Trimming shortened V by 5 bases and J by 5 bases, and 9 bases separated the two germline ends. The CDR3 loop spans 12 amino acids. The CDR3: CASSTQGYGYTF. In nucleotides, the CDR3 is TGCGCCAGCAGTACGCAGGGTTATGGCTACACCTTC.

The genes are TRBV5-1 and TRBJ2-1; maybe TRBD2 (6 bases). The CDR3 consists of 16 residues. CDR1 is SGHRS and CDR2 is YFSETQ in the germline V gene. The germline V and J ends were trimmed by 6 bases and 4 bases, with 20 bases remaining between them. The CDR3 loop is CASTPGVTRGYNEQFF. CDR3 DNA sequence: TGCGCCAGCACCCCCGGTGTGACTAGGGGATACAATGAGCAGTTCTTC.

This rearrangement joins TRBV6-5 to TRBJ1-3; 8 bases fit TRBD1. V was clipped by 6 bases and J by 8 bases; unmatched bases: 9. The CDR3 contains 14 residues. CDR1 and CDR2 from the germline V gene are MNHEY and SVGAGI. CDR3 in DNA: TGTGCCAGCAGCATCGACAGGGGAAGTCACACCATATATTTT. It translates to CASSIDRGSHTIYF.

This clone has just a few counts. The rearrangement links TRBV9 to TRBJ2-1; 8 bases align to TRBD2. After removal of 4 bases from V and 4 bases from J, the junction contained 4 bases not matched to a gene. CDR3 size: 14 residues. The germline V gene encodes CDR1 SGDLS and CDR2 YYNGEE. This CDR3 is CASSPGLDYNEQFF. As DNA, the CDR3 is TGTGCCAGCAGCCCGGGACTAGATTACAATGAGCAGTTCTTC.

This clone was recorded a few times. CDR3 nucleotides: TGTGCCAGCAGCTCCTGGACAGGGTCCCGACAAGCTTTCTTT. Translation: CASSSWTGSRQAFF. This chain connects TRBV6-5 to TRBJ1-1, with 8 bases fitting TRBD1. Trimming cost V 6 bases and J 9 bases; bases outside gene matches: 12. CDR1 MNHEY and CDR2 SVGAGI come from the germline V gene. This CDR3 has 14 residues.

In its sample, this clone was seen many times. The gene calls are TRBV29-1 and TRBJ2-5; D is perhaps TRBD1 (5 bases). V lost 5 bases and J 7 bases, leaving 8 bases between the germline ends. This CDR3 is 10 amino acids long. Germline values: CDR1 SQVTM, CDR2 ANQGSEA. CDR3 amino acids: CSVRTGTQYF. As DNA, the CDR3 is TGCAGCGTTAGAACAGGGACCCAGTACTTC.

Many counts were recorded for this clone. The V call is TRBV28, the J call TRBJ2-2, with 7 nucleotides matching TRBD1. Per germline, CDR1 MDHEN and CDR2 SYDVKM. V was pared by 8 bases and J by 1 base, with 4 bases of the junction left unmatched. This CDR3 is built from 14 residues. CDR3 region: CASFRGRNTGELFF. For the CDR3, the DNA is TGTGCCAGCTTCAGGGGGAGGAACACCGGGGAGCTGTTTTTT.

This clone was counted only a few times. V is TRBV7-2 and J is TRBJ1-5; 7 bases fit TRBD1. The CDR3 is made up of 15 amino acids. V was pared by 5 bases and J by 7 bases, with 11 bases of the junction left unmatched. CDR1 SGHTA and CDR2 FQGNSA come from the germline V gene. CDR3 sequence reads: CASSLSQTGMQPQHF. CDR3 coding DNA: TGTGCCAGCAGCCTTAGCCAGACAGGGATGCAGCCCCAGCATTTT. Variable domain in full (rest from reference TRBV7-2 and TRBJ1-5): GAGVSQSPSNKVTEKGKDVELRCDPISGHTALYWYRQSLGQGLEFLIYFQGNSAPDKSGLPSDRFSAERTGGSVSTLTIQRTQQEDSAVYLCASSLSQTGMQPQHFGDGTRLSIL.

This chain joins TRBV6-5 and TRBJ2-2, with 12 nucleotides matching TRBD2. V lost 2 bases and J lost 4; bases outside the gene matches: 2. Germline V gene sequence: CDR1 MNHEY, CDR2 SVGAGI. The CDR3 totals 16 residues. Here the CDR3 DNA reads TGTGCCAGCAGTTACGGGACTAGCGGGCTCACCGGGGAGCTGTTTTTT. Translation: CASSYGTSGLTGELFF.

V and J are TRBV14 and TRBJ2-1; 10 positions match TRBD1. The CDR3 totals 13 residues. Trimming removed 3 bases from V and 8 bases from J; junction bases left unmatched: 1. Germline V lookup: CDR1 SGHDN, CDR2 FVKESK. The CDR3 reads CASSQTGGDEQFF. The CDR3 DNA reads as TGTGCCAGCAGCCAGACAGGGGGCGATGAGCAGTTCTTC.

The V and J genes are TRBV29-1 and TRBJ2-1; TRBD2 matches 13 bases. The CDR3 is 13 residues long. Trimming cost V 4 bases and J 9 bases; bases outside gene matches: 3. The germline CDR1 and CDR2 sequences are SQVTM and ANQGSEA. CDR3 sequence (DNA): TGCAGCGTTGTGGGACTAGCGGGAACTGAGCAGTTCTTC. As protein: CSVVGLAGTEQFF.

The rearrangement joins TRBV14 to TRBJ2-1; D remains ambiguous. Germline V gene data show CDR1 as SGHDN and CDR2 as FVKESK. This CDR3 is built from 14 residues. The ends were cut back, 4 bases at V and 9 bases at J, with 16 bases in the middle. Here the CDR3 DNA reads TGTGCCAGCAGCCGCGATAATATAGTCGGTGAGCAGTTCTTC. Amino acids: CASSRDNIVGEQFF.